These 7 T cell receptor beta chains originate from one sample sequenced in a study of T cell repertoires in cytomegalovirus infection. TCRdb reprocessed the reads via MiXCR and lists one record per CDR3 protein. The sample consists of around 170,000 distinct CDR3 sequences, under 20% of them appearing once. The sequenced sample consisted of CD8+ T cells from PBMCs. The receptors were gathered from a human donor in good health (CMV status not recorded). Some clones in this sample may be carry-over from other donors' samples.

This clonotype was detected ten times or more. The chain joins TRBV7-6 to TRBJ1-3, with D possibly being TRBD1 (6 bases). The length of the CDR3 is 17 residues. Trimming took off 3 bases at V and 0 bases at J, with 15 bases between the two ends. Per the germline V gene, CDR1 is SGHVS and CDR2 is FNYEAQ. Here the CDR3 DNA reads TGTGCCAGCAGCTTGTATCCGGACAGAGACTCTGGAAACACCATATATTTT. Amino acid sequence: CASSLYPDRDSGNTIYF.

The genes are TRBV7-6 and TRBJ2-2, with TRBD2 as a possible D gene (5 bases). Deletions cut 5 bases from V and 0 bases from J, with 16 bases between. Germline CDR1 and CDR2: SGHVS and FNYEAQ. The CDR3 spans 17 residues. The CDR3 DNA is TGTGCCAGCAGCCCCCGCCCAGCGGAATCGAACACCGGGGAGCTGTTTTTT. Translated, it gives CASSPRPAESNTGELFF. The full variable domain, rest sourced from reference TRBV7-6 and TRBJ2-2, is GAGVSQSPRYKVTKRGQDVALRCDPISGHVSLYWYRQALGQGPEFLTYFNYEAQQDKSGLPNDRFSAERPEGSISTLTIQRTEQRDSAMYRCASSPRPAESNTGELFFGEGSRLTVL.

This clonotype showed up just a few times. The CDR3: CASRRGLAGRETQYF. Here the CDR3 DNA reads TGTGCCAGCAGACGGGGACTAGCGGGGAGGGAGACCCAGTACTTC. The rearrangement uses TRBV28 and TRBJ2-5, with 13 bases fitting TRBD2. This CDR3 region has 15 residues. Germline values: CDR1 MDHEN, CDR2 SYDVKM. V was clipped by 6 bases and J by 5 bases; unmatched bases: 6.

CDR3 loop: CASSLGAAQYNEQFF. CDR3 DNA: TGTGCCAGCAGCTTAGGGGCGGCCCAATACAATGAGCAGTTCTTC. The chain uses TRBV5-6 and TRBJ2-1, with D possibly being TRBD1 (5 bases). The V end lost 2 bases, the J end lost 4 bases, and 13 bases lay between the germline ends. There are 15 residues in the CDR3. Per the germline V gene, CDR1 is SGHDT and CDR2 is YYEEEE.

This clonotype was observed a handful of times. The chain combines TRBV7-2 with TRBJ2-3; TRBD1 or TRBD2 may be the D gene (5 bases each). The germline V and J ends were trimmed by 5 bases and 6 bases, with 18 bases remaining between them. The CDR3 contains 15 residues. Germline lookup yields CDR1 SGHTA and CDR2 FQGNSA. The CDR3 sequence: CASSPTSGAGDTQYF. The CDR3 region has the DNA TGTGCCAGCAGCCCCACGTCCGGGGCCGGGGATACGCAGTATTTT.

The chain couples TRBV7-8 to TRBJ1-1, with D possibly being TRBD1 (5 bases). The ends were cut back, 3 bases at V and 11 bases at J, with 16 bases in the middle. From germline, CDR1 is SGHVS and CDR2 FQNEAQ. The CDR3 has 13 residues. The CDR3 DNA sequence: TGTGCCAGCAGCTTGACAGTCAACCCTGGGGCTTTCTTT. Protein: CASSLTVNPGAFF.

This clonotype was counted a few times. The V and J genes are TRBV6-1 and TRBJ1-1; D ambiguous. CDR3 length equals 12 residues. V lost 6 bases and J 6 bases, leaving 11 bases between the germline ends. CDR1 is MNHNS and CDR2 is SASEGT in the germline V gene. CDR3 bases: TGTGCCAGCAGCCGCTCCGGACCTGAAGCTTTCTTT. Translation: CASSRSGPEAFF.